This passage covers 21 T cell receptor beta chains from one sample sequenced in a study of Ad26.COV2.S vaccination and SARS-CoV-2 variants. Treatment given: some 19 received Ad26.COV2.S at low or high dose, single or two shots; about 5 received placebo; per-sample allocation not given. Collection of samples fell on day 63 after the first vaccine or placebo injection. The assay was immunoSEQ multiplex PCR, and TCRdb's table has in-frame clones only and misses some. The sample has 320,000 or so clones; about nine tenths are singletons. This specimen was peripheral blood, taken in a trial of Ad26.COV2.S vaccine versus placebo. The source of these receptors is a person between 18 and 60 years old who received the Ad26.COV2.S COVID-19 vaccine or a placebo.

The genes are TRBV27 and TRBJ1-6; 7 bases agree with TRBD1. Trimming took 6 bases from V and 8 from J; bases not matched to a gene: 4. There are 13 residues in the CDR3. Looked up from germline, CDR1 is MNHEY and CDR2 is SMNVEV (reference sequence). The CDR3 bases are TGTGCCAGCAGAAACAGGGGTGATTCACCCCTCCACTTT. Protein: CASRNRGDSPLHF.

This chain links TRBV4-1 with TRBJ2-1, with D possibly TRBD2 on 6 matching bases. V shed 3 bases and J shed 6 bases, with 6 bases lying between them. Germline loops: CDR1 MGHRA, CDR2 YSYEKL. The CDR3 covers 12 residues. The CDR3 DNA reads as TGCGCCAGCAGCCATAGCGGCAATGAGCAGTTCTTC. Translation: CASSHSGNEQFF.

This clone was seen a handful of times. The chain combines TRBV2 with TRBJ1-5, with TRBD1 matching over 9 bases. The CDR3 covers 14 residues. V lost 7 bases to trimming and J lost 1 base; unmatched junction nucleotides: 2. From germline, CDR1 is SNHLY and CDR2 FYNNEI. The CDR3 region has the DNA TGTGCCAGCAATGACAGGGGGAGCAATCAGCCCCAGCATTTT. Protein product: CASNDRGSNQPQHF. Filled out from reference TRBV2 and TRBJ1-5, the complete variable domain reads EPEVTQTPSHQVTQMGQEVILRCVPISNHLYFYWYRQILGQKVEFLVSFYNNEISEKSEIFDDQFSVERPDGSNFTLKIRSTKLEDSAMYFCASNDRGSNQPQHFGDGTRLSIL.

J is TRBJ2-1 and V is TRBV9; 10 nucleotides match TRBD2. Germline lookup yields CDR1 SGDLS and CDR2 YYNGEE. The J segment lost 8 bases and the V segment lost 4 bases, leaving 12 bases of the junction unmatched. CDR3 size: 16 residues. CDR3 DNA: TGTGCCAGCAGCCCTCCCCTAGCGGGAGTGGGGGATGAGCAGTTCTTC. Encoded protein: CASSPPLAGVGDEQFF.

The V call is TRBV6-4, the J call TRBJ1-2, with D unclear. V was trimmed by 4 bases and J by 8 bases, leaving 14 bases between them. The germline V gene encodes CDR1 MRHNA and CDR2 SNTAGT. CDR3 length equals 13 residues. The chain's CDR3 is CASSVDRWKGYTF. CDR3 in DNA: TGTGCCAGCAGTGTAGACCGGTGGAAGGGCTACACCTTC.

This clone showed up just once. The chain recombines TRBV7-9 with TRBJ1-5; weak D call: TRBD1 (5 bases). This CDR3 is 13 amino acids long. V lost 4 bases to trimming and J lost 2 bases, with 6 bases between them. CDR1 and CDR2 (germline): SEHNR, FQNEAQ (reference sequence). CDR3 sequence (DNA): TGTGCCAGCAGCTGGGACGGCAATCAGCCCCAGCATTTT. It encodes CASSWDGNQPQHF.

The chain links TRBV2 to TRBJ2-6; D gene uncertain. From germline, CDR1 is SNHLY and CDR2 FYNNEI. V lost 5 bases and J 0 bases, leaving 14 bases between the germline ends. This CDR3 comprises 17 residues. The DNA for the CDR3 is TGTGCCAGCAGTACTACGAACAATAACTCTGGGGCCAACGTCCTGACTTTC. Translating it yields CASSTTNNNSGANVLTF.

This chain joins TRBV11-2 and TRBJ2-1; 12 bases agree with TRBD2. Germline values: CDR1 SGHAT, CDR2 FQNNGV. The junction had 4 bases not matched to a gene; V was cut back by 2 bases and J by 5 bases. This CDR3 is built from 16 residues. The DNA of the CDR3 is TGTGCCAGCAGCTTACCGACTAGCGGGAGTAACAATGAGCAGTTCTTC. Translation: CASSLPTSGSNNEQFF.

This clone was detected only once. J is TRBJ1-6 and V is TRBV5-1; no clear D. The CDR3 is made up of 16 amino acids. CDR1 is SGHRS, CDR2 YFSETQ, per germline. Trimming took off 4 bases at V and 0 bases at J, with 11 bases between the two ends. The CDR3 spells CASSPAASSYNSPLHF. CDR3 coding DNA: TGCGCCAGCAGCCCAGCGGCGAGCTCCTATAATTCACCCCTCCACTTT. Full variable domain (missing parts from reference TRBV5-1 and TRBJ1-6): KAGVTQTPRYLIKTRGQQVTLSCSPISGHRSVSWYQQTPGQGLQFLFEYFSETQRNKGNFPGRFSGRQFSNSRSEMNVSTLELGDSALYLCASSPAASSYNSPLHFGNGTRLTVT.

The chain carries TRBV6-2 or TRBV6-3 and TRBJ2-5; 11 bases match TRBD2. Germline trimming cut 5 bases from V and 5 bases from J; bases unmatched to any gene: 4. CDR3 length: 14 residues. CDR1 and CDR2 (germline): MNHEY, SVGEGT. For the CDR3, the DNA is TGTGCCAGCAGTCTCGTAGCGGGAGGGGAGACCCAGTACTTC. Translating it yields CASSLVAGGETQYF.

Comment on this clone: The junction does not match germline at one end; this may be a read error. This CDR3 is CSALGRPPLF. The CDR3 DNA is TGCAGTGCGCTAGGACGACCTCCCCTCTTC. The V gene is TRBV20-1, the J gene TRBJ2-1; D remains ambiguous. This CDR3 has 10 residues. Looked up from germline, CDR1 is DFQATT and CDR2 is SNEGSKA (reference sequence).

The V call is TRBV7-9, the J call TRBJ2-2; D might be TRBD2 (6 bases). The CDR3 has 12 amino acids. The V end lost 3 bases, the J end lost 7 bases, and 6 bases lay between the germline ends. Germline V gives CDR1 SEHNR, CDR2 FQNEAQ (reference sequence). The CDR3 region is CASSLDYGELFF. The CDR3 DNA reads as TGTGCCAGCAGCTTGGACTACGGGGAGCTGTTTTTT.

The V and J genes are TRBV6-5 and TRBJ1-5; D is unresolved. The CDR3 is made up of 13 amino acids. Germline CDR1 is MNHEY and CDR2 is SVGAGI. V shed 7 bases and J shed 4 bases, with 11 bases lying between them. This CDR3 reads CASTTVGNQPQHF. In nucleotides, the CDR3 is TGTGCCAGCACTACAGTAGGGAATCAGCCCCAGCATTTT.

This clone appeared a single time. CDR3 region: CASSPRESMNTEAFF. As DNA, the CDR3 is TGTGCCAGCAGCCCACGGGAGAGCATGAACACTGAAGCTTTCTTT. The chain joins TRBV7-6 to TRBJ1-1; D remains ambiguous. This CDR3 comprises 15 residues. Germline CDR1 and CDR2: SGHVS and FNYEAQ. The ends were cut back, 5 bases at V and 0 bases at J, with 13 bases in the middle.

As to this clone: At the DNA level, this CDR3 is encoded by other sequences in the same sample as well. V usage is TRBV4-3 and J usage is TRBJ2-1; 11 nucleotides line up with TRBD2. From germline, CDR1 is LGHNA and CDR2 YSLEER. Trimming cost V 0 bases and J 7 bases; bases outside gene matches: 2. The CDR3 is 15 amino acids. The CDR3, as DNA: TGCGCCAGCAGCCAAGAACTAGCGGGAGCGAATGAGCAGTTCTTC. Translation gives CASSQELAGANEQFF.

The rearrangement links TRBV7-7 to TRBJ2-1; 7 bases fit TRBD2. The CDR3 has 15 amino acids. Trimming at V came to 1 base and at J to 3 bases, leaving 3 bases not matched to a gene. Germline CDR1 is SSHAT and CDR2 is FNYEAQ (reference sequence). CDR3: CASSLGGGLYNEQFF. CDR3 in DNA: TGTGCCAGCAGCTTAGGCGGGGGACTCTACAATGAGCAGTTCTTC.

The chain joins TRBV9 to TRBJ1-2; 7 positions match TRBD1. CDR1 and CDR2 (germline): SGDLS, YYNGEE. The CDR3 has 15 residues. The junction had 10 bases not matched to a gene; V was cut back by 4 bases and J by 4 bases. CDR3: CASSTPSGQLYGYTF. The CDR3 DNA is TGTGCCAGCAGCACCCCTTCGGGACAGCTCTATGGCTACACCTTC.

The chain couples TRBV7-3 to TRBJ1-1; a weak D match, TRBD1 (5 bases). In germline, CDR1 is SGHTA, CDR2 FQGTGA. There are 15 residues in the CDR3. The ends were cut back, 5 bases at V and 3 bases at J, with 16 bases in the middle. CDR3 sequence reads: CASSPAPGVDTEAFF. In nucleotides, the CDR3 is TGTGCCAGCAGCCCTGCTCCGGGGGTTGACACTGAAGCTTTCTTT.

This clone was observed a handful of times. The chain has TRBV28 and TRBJ1-1; no clear D. CDR1 and CDR2 from the germline V gene are MDHEN and SYDVKM. This CDR3 is built from 11 residues. The CDR3 sequence: CVTVMNTEAFF. The CDR3, as DNA: TGTGTTACAGTCATGAACACTGAAGCTTTCTTT.

The gene calls are TRBV2 and TRBJ2-3, with D perhaps matching TRBD1 or TRBD2 (6 bases each). V was clipped by 7 bases and J by 8 bases, with 28 bases between them. Germline V gene data show CDR1 as SNHLY and CDR2 as FYNNEI. The CDR3 totals 17 residues. The CDR3 DNA reads TGTGCCAGCAACCCTAGGGGGGAGCCCGCGGCGAGGCGTACGCAGTATTTT. The encoded protein is CASNPRGEPAARRTQYF.

The J gene is TRBJ2-5, the V gene TRBV9; 8 bases align to TRBD2. The CDR3 is made up of 16 amino acids. With 4 bases clipped from V and 1 base from J, the junction kept 9 bases outside the gene matches. The germline V gene encodes CDR1 SGDLS and CDR2 YYNGEE. This CDR3 reads CASSQAGGGLQETQYF. CDR3 DNA sequence: TGTGCCAGCAGCCAAGCAGGCGGGGGGCTCCAAGAGACCCAGTACTTC.